These 15 T cell receptor beta chains share one sample of origin, sequenced in a study of beta chain features in type 1 diabetes. Notes on the study in general: Shortening of TCRB CDR3s, moderate but significant, appeared in all four CD4+ subsets of Type 1 diabetes patients.

Their antigen targets remain unknown. The whole isolated RNA underwent reverse transcription, so sequencing captured expressed TCRB transcripts. Clones were sequenced by immunoSEQ multiplex PCR, and TCRdb holds only the in-frame ones, with some missing. In the table there are some 350,000 clones, 9.6% of which are singletons. Sequencing input: central memory CD4+ T cells from blood. The receptors were sampled from a man aged 25 to 40 with type 1 diabetes.

The rearrangement links TRBV18 to TRBJ2-3; TRBD1 matches at 7 bases. Germline V gives CDR1 KGHSH, CDR2 LQKENI. The CDR3 has 16 amino acids. V shed 2 bases, J shed 0 bases, and the junction held 5 bases outside the gene matches. The CDR3 sequence is CASSPATGMSTDTQYF. The CDR3 coding sequence is TGTGCCAGCTCACCAGCGACAGGGATGAGCACAGATACGCAGTATTTT.

The rearrangement uses TRBV15 and TRBJ2-7; 13 nucleotides agree with TRBD2. The CDR3 has 14 residues. CDR1 is LNHNV, CDR2 YYDKDF, per germline (reference sequence). V lost 6 bases, J lost 3 bases, and 2 bases stayed unmatched. CDR3 amino acids: CATSRLAGGYEQYF. CDR3 bases: TGTGCCACCAGTCGACTAGCGGGAGGCTACGAGCAGTACTTC. Full variable domain (remainder filled in from reference TRBV15 and TRBJ2-7): DAMVIQNPRYQVTQFGKPVTLSCSQTLNHNVMYWYQQKSSQAPKLLFHYYDKDFNNEADTPDNFQSRRPNTSFCFLDIRSPGLGDTAMYLCATSRLAGGYEQYFGPGTRLTVT.

The V gene is TRBV6-6, the J gene TRBJ2-3, with a tentative D call TRBD1 (6 bases). The CDR3 length is 13 residues. The germline V gene encodes CDR1 MNHNY and CDR2 SVGAGI (reference sequence). V dropped 5 bases and J dropped 10 bases, with 16 bases sitting between them. The CDR3: CASSESPRGAQYF. CDR3 in DNA: TGTGCCAGCAGTGAGTCCCCCAGGGGCGCGCAGTATTTT.

This clone occurred a few times. The V gene is TRBV28, the J gene TRBJ2-7; 13 positions match TRBD2. The junction had 7 bases not matched to a gene; V was cut back by 5 bases and J by 6 bases. The CDR3 is made up of 15 amino acids. Germline-derived CDR1 and CDR2 are MDHEN and SYDVKM. The CDR3, as DNA: TGTGCCAGCAGTGGCGGACTAGCGGGAGTAAGCGAGCAGTACTTC. This translates into CASSGGLAGVSEQYF.

The chain combines TRBV7-3 with TRBJ2-1, with 12 bases that match TRBD2. V gave up 5 bases and J gave up 6 bases; unmatched junction bases: 14. The CDR3 has 18 amino acids. Germline assignment: CDR1 SGHTA and CDR2 FQGTGA. The CDR3: CASSPGLAGSLGSNEQFF. The CDR3, as DNA: TGTGCCAGCAGCCCCGGACTAGCGGGATCATTGGGGTCCAATGAGCAGTTCTTC. The full variable domain, with the rest looked up from reference TRBV7-3 and TRBJ2-1, is GAGVSQTPSNKVTEKGKYVELRCDPISGHTALYWYRQSLGQGPEFLIYFQGTGAADDSGLPNDRFFAVRPEGSVSTLKIQRTERGDSAVYLCASSPGLAGSLGSNEQFFGPGTRLTVL.

This clone has a count of ten or more. V is TRBV7-2 and J is TRBJ1-2; D unresolved. The V gene lost 5 bases and the J gene lost 3 bases, with 10 bases spanning the gap. CDR3 length: 13 amino acids. Germline V gene data show CDR1 as SGHTA and CDR2 as FQGNSA. The CDR3 bases are TGTGCCAGCAGCCCCGGGGAGTACTATGGCTACACCTTC. Encoded protein: CASSPGEYYGYTF.

This clone was picked up a small number of times. Germline is not matched at one junction end, which may reflect a read error. V usage is TRBV7-2 and J usage is TRBJ1-1; TRBD1 matches 7 bases. CDR1 SGHTA and CDR2 FQGNSA come from the germline V gene. The CDR3 contains 13 residues. The CDR3 coding sequence is TGTGCCAGCAGCTTAGCGAGGGACAGTGAAGTTTTCTTT. This translates into CASSLARDSEVFF.

This clone was observed a few times. The gene calls are TRBV14 and TRBJ1-2, with D perhaps TRBD1 (5 bases). This CDR3 contains 16 residues. Germline-derived CDR1 and CDR2 are SGHDN and FVKESK. Trimming removed 0 bases at V and 6 bases at J, with 17 bases between. Here the CDR3 reads CASSQDVGAHTDGYTF. CDR3 nucleotides: TGTGCCAGCAGCCAAGATGTCGGGGCCCACACTGATGGCTACACCTTC.

This clone was recorded a few times. The rearrangement links TRBV28 to TRBJ2-7, with D unclear. Germline CDR1 and CDR2: MDHEN and SYDVKM. This CDR3 comprises 16 residues. Trimming removed 1 base from V and 2 bases from J, with 15 bases in between. DNA for the CDR3: TGTGCCAGCAGTTTATCCCACGGCGGAGCCGCCTACGAGCAGTACTTC. This gives the protein CASSLSHGGAAYEQYF.

V is TRBV6-5 and J is TRBJ2-5; 11 bases are shared with TRBD1. V lost 4 bases to trimming and J lost 1 base; unmatched junction nucleotides: 5. This CDR3 comprises 16 residues. Germline V gives CDR1 MNHEY, CDR2 SVGAGI. The CDR3 DNA reads as TGTGCCAGCAGTTGGGGGACAGGGGGTCTCCAAGAGACCCAGTACTTC. Its protein product is CASSWGTGGLQETQYF.

The rearrangement uses TRBV5-6 and TRBJ1-2; D call uncertain. The CDR3 totals 14 residues. Germline values: CDR1 SGHDT, CDR2 YYEEEE. The V end was cut by 0 bases, the J end by 0 bases, with 6 bases between. The CDR3: CASSLVSANYGYTF. The CDR3 DNA is TGTGCCAGCAGCTTGGTGTCAGCTAACTATGGCTACACCTTC.

This clone was seen many times. The rearrangement links TRBV7-2 to TRBJ2-3; tentative D call: TRBD2 (5 bases). This CDR3 contains 14 residues. Between the trimmed V and J ends, which lost 5 bases and 5 bases, there was a span of 14 bases. The germline V gene encodes CDR1 SGHTA and CDR2 FQGNSA. This chain's CDR3 is CASSVGVAEDTQYF. CDR3 nucleotide sequence: TGTGCCAGCAGCGTCGGGGTAGCTGAAGATACGCAGTATTTT.

Only a few counts were recorded for this clone. This chain joins TRBV7-9 and TRBJ2-1; 7 nucleotides match TRBD1. Germline CDR1 reads SEHNR; CDR2 reads FQNEAQ (reference sequence). This CDR3 is built from 11 residues. The V and J ends lost 5 bases and 14 bases, in that order; junction bases with no gene match: 6. As DNA, the CDR3 is TGTGCCAGCAGCCGCGGAGACAGGGAGTTCTTC. It translates to CASSRGDREFF.

The genes are TRBV11-2 and TRBJ2-7; 12 nucleotides agree with TRBD2. Trimming removed 7 bases from V and 5 bases from J; junction bases left unmatched: 6. Germline CDR1 and CDR2: SGHAT and FQNNGV. The CDR3 has 14 residues. Here the CDR3 DNA reads TGTGCCAGCACCAGGACTAGCGGGGCGAACGAGCAGTACTTC. Its protein product is CASTRTSGANEQYF.

This clone appeared a few times. This chain joins TRBV18 and TRBJ2-4; D ambiguous. CDR3 length equals 16 residues. Trimming removed 2 bases from V and 0 bases from J, with 11 bases in between. The germline V gene has CDR1 KGHSH and CDR2 LQKENI. The CDR3 DNA follows: TGTGCCAGCTCACCAAAGGACGCACTAGCCAAAAACATTCAGTACTTC. Translated, it gives CASSPKDALAKNIQYF.